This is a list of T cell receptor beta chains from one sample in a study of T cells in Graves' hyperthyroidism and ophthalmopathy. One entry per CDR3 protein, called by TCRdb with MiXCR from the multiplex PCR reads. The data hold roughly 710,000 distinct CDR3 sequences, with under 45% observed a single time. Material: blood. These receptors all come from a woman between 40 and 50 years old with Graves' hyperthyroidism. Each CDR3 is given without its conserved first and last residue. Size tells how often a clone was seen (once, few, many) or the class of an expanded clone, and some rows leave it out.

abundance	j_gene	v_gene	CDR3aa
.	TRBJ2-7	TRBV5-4	ASSRAGGSGDEQY
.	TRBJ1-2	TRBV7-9	ASSSGRDRAHGYT
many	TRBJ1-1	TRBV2	ANAWDRKTMNTEAF
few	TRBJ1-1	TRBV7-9	ASITPLHEAF
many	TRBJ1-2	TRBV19	ASSTSDRSNYGYT
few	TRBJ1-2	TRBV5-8	ASSLAFGGRKNGYT
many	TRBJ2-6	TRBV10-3	AISGPGTRSSGANVLT
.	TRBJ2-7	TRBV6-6	ASSSGTGGLYEQY
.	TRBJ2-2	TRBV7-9	ASSPTAGSGELF
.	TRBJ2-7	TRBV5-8	ASSARGGLAVNYEQY
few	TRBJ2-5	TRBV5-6	ASSQERLEGLGNGTQY
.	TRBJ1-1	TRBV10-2	ASRPLRFIGGTTEAF
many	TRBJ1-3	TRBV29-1	SARAGPGNTIY
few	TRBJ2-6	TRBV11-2	ASSLRDRGVTGANVLT
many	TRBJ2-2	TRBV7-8	ASSLIQSTGELF
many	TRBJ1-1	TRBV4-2	ASSQVQKNTEAF
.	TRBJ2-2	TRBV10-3	AISERVDRGQGGELF
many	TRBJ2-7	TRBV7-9	ASSLASGTWSYEQY
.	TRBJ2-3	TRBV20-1	SATDSSGFTDTQY
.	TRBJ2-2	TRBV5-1	ASSLVRGSTGELF
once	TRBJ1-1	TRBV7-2	ASSSVFRDRGTEAF
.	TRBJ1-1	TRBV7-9	ASSLLTTGGDAF
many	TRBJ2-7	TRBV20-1	SVGVYEQY
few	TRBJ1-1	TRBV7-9	ASRWEGQNTEAF
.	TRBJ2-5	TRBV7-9	ASSFGTSGRAETQY
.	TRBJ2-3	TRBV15	ATGKTDTQY
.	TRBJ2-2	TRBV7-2	ASSLRTPGELF
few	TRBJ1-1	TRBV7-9	ASSPPEKNTEAF